These 24 T cell receptor beta chains were sequenced from one sample in a study of cytomegalovirus exposure and HLA in healthy donors. PCR used 60 Vbeta primers and 13 Jbeta primers. Libraries were prepared by immunoSEQ multiplex PCR; TCRdb keeps only in-frame clonotypes and omits some of them. The sample holds roughly 120,000 clones; approximately 80% are singletons and the top ten take 2.7%. The sequencing input was PBMCs. The receptors were sampled from a woman aged 40 to 55 in good health and CMV-seropositive.

This chain joins TRBV5-1 and TRBJ2-6; 10 bases match TRBD1. Germline values: CDR1 SGHRS, CDR2 YFSETQ. The CDR3 length is 17 residues. Losses at the gene ends were 0 bases for V and 2 bases for J; bases not matched to a gene: 2. The CDR3 reads CASSLGQGAPGANVLTF. The CDR3 DNA reads as TGCGCCAGCAGCTTGGGACAGGGGGCCCCTGGGGCCAACGTCCTGACTTTC.

The chain is built from TRBV6-5 and TRBJ2-1, with 10 bases fitting TRBD2. The CDR3 has 15 amino acids. CDR1 is MNHEY and CDR2 is SVGAGI in the germline V gene. J gave up 7 bases and V 5 bases, and 8 bases lay outside the gene matches. CDR3 protein: CASSNTGLAKNEQFF. CDR3 DNA: TGTGCCAGCAGTAACACGGGACTAGCGAAAAATGAGCAGTTCTTC.

The V gene is TRBV4-3, the J gene TRBJ2-3, with TRBD2 matching over 8 bases. Germline V CDR1 and CDR2: LGHNA, YSLEER. V gave up 0 bases and J gave up 4 bases; unmatched junction bases: 6. This CDR3 spans 16 amino acids. CDR3 sequence reads: CASSQDRAGASDTQYF. The DNA for the CDR3 is TGCGCCAGCAGCCAAGACAGAGCGGGAGCCTCAGATACGCAGTATTTT.

V and J are TRBV9 and TRBJ2-3; 8 bases fit TRBD2. Germline values: CDR1 SGDLS, CDR2 YYNGEE. This CDR3 region has 10 residues. The V gene end was trimmed by 7 bases and the J gene end by 8 bases; junction bases not matched to a gene: 0. The CDR3 reads CASAGGTQYF. Written as DNA, the CDR3 is TGTGCCAGCGCGGGGGGTACGCAGTATTTT.

The genes are TRBV27 and TRBJ1-2; 8 bases are a match to TRBD1. Germline trimming cut 6 bases from V and 7 bases from J; bases unmatched to any gene: 7. Germline-derived CDR1 and CDR2 are MNHEY and SMNVEV (reference sequence). This CDR3 is built from 13 residues. CDR3 protein: CASRKTGEGGYTF. The DNA for the CDR3 is TGTGCCAGCAGGAAGACAGGGGAGGGTGGCTACACCTTC.

In its sample, this clone was seen once. This CDR3 reads CASSWNPTGAEQFF. The DNA of the CDR3 is TGTGCCAGCAGCTGGAACCCGACAGGAGCCGAGCAGTTCTTC. The J gene is TRBJ2-1, the V gene TRBV7-2; the D gene is possibly TRBD1 (6 bases). Germline CDR1 SGHTA, CDR2 FQGNSA. Between the trimmed V and J ends, which lost 4 bases and 10 bases, there was a span of 17 bases. The CDR3 totals 14 residues.

The V and J genes are TRBV5-1 and TRBJ2-1; D is perhaps TRBD2 (5 bases). V lost 4 bases to trimming and J lost 2 bases, with 16 bases between them. The CDR3 is made up of 16 amino acids. Germline CDR1 SGHRS, CDR2 YFSETQ. The CDR3 region has the DNA TGCGCCAGCAGCCTACGAACGGACGGGGCCTACAATGAGCAGTTCTTC. As protein: CASSLRTDGAYNEQFF.

Turning to this clone: One junction end disagrees with the germline gene, perhaps due to a read error. In DNA, the CDR3 is TGTGCTAGCAGCCCCCGGGCAGGGGGCCGGGAGACCCAGTACTTC. Translated, it gives CASSPRAGGRETQYF. This chain links TRBV7-7 with TRBJ2-5, with 8 bases lining up with TRBD1. There are 15 residues in the CDR3. Germline V gene data show CDR1 as SSHAT and CDR2 as FNYEAQ (reference sequence).

The chain joins TRBV14 to TRBJ2-3; perhaps TRBD1 as D (6 bases). Looked up from germline, CDR1 is SGHDN and CDR2 is FVKESK. CDR3 length: 15 residues. V was pared by 1 base and J by 2 bases, with 10 bases between. DNA of the CDR3: TGTGCCAGCAGCCAAGTACAGGGCTACACAGATACGCAGTATTTT. It is translated as CASSQVQGYTDTQYF.

This rearrangement joins TRBV9 to TRBJ2-2; TRBD2 is a possible D gene (5 bases). CDR3 length: 12 residues. From germline, CDR1 is SGDLS and CDR2 YYNGEE. Trimming took off 8 bases at V and 6 bases at J, with 11 bases between the two ends. CDR3 sequence reads: CASRGESGELFF. CDR3 bases: TGTGCCAGTCGGGGAGAGTCCGGGGAGCTGTTTTTT.

The rearrangement uses TRBV6-5 and TRBJ2-3; 11 bases fit TRBD1. The germline V gene has CDR1 MNHEY and CDR2 SVGAGI. This CDR3 has 16 amino acids. With 2 bases clipped from V and 4 bases from J, the junction kept 5 bases outside the gene matches. The CDR3 spells CASSYRRTGGPDTQYF. Written as DNA, the CDR3 is TGTGCCAGCAGTTACCGAAGGACAGGGGGCCCAGATACGCAGTATTTT.

The genes are TRBV7-3 and TRBJ2-1, with 7 bases lining up with TRBD2. The trim removed 4 bases at V and 2 bases at J, leaving 14 bases unmatched. The CDR3 totals 18 residues. Germline assignment: CDR1 SGHTA and CDR2 FQGTGA. CDR3 sequence (DNA): TGTGCCAGCAGCTCCGAATTGGGGGGAGGGGTCCCCTACAATGAGCAGTTCTTC. It encodes CASSSELGGGVPYNEQFF.

The V call is TRBV9, the J call TRBJ2-1; 8 positions match TRBD2. V was pared by 0 bases and J by 4 bases, with 6 bases of the junction left unmatched. CDR3 length: 16 residues. The V gene's germline CDR1 is SGDLS and CDR2 YYNGEE. The CDR3, as DNA: TGTGCCAGCAGCGTAGGTGGCGGGGGGTTGTACAATGAGCAGTTCTTC. Translated: CASSVGGGGLYNEQFF.

Concerning this clone itself: In the same sample, other DNA sequences code for this CDR3. The chain employs TRBV1 and TRBJ2-7; the table calls TRBD1, which could not be checked here. TRBV1 is a recognized pseudogene. The CDR3 is 19 residues long. The CDR3 loop is CTSSQEGVKKGQGPYEQYF. CDR3 coding DNA: TGCACCAGCAGCCAAGAAGGAGTCAAGAAAGGACAGGGACCTTACGAGCAGTACTTC.

CDR3 in amino acids: CASSPTGGSRNTEAFF. Here the CDR3 DNA reads TGTGCCAGCAGCCCCACAGGGGGATCGAGGAACACTGAAGCTTTCTTT. This chain links TRBV5-6 with TRBJ1-1, with 8 bases matching TRBD1. From germline, CDR1 is SGHDT and CDR2 YYEEEE. V lost 4 bases, J lost 1 base, and 9 bases stayed unmatched. The CDR3 totals 16 residues.

The V call is TRBV5-1, the J call TRBJ2-7; weak D call: TRBD1 (5 bases). CDR1 and CDR2 (germline): SGHRS, YFSETQ. Between the trimmed V and J ends, which lost 7 bases and 5 bases, there was a span of 16 bases. There are 13 residues in the CDR3. CDR3 DNA: TGCGCCAGCGCTACACCAGGGATAGACGAGCAGTACTTC. It yields the protein CASATPGIDEQYF.

This clone was seen a handful of times. The rearrangement joins TRBV6-1 to TRBJ1-1; tentatively, D is TRBD1 (5 bases). Germline values: CDR1 MNHNS, CDR2 SASEGT. The CDR3 runs 14 residues. CDR3 nucleotides: TGTGCTACCACAACCCGACAGTTGAACACTGAAGCTTTCTTT. It yields the protein CATTTRQLNTEAFF.

This clone was observed a few times. The rearrangement joins TRBV30 to TRBJ1-3; no clear D. This CDR3 is built from 14 residues. V was clipped by 2 bases and J by 2 bases, with 10 bases between them. Germline V gene lookup returns CDR1 GTSNPN and CDR2 SVGIG (reference sequence). The CDR3 here is CAWSRQVAGNTIYF. The CDR3 DNA reads TGTGCCTGGAGTAGGCAGGTGGCTGGAAACACCATATATTTT.

V is TRBV4-3 and J is TRBJ2-7; D is possibly TRBD1 (5 bases). Germline V lookup: CDR1 LGHNA, CDR2 YSLEER. V was shortened by 5 bases and J by 3 bases, with 20 bases between the two germline ends. CDR3 size: 16 residues. For the CDR3, the DNA is TGCGCCAGCAGCATCCCCCTCCTCAGGGCCAACTACGAGCAGTACTTC. Its protein is CASSIPLLRANYEQYF.

This clone was seen once. The gene calls are TRBV20-1 and TRBJ1-2; no clear D. The CDR3 is made up of 11 amino acids. Trimming cost V 6 bases and J 7 bases, with 12 bases left between them. The germline V gene has CDR1 DFQATT and CDR2 SNEGSKA (reference sequence). CDR3 region: CSATNRGGYTF. CDR3 sequence (DNA): TGCAGTGCCACGAATCGGGGTGGCTACACCTTC.

This rearrangement joins TRBV6-4 to TRBJ1-2; no clear D gene. The CDR3 totals 15 residues. Germline-derived CDR1 and CDR2 are MRHNA and SNTAGT. Trimming removed 2 bases at V and 4 bases at J, with 14 bases between. CDR3 sequence reads: CASSDGVSGIYGYTF. CDR3 sequence (DNA): TGTGCCAGCAGTGACGGGGTTTCGGGGATCTATGGCTACACCTTC.

The chain carries TRBV5-1 and TRBJ2-7; D is perhaps TRBD2 (6 bases). V dropped 4 bases and J dropped 3 bases, with 20 bases sitting between them. Germline V gene lookup returns CDR1 SGHRS and CDR2 YFSETQ. The CDR3 totals 16 residues. The CDR3 is CASSPGLVQEVYEQYF. The CDR3 DNA is TGCGCCAGCAGCCCGGGACTGGTACAGGAGGTCTACGAGCAGTACTTC. The full variable domain, with the rest looked up from reference TRBV5-1 and TRBJ2-7, is KAGVTQTPRYLIKTRGQQVTLSCSPISGHRSVSWYQQTPGQGLQFLFEYFSETQRNKGNFPGRFSGRQFSNSRSEMNVSTLELGDSALYLCASSPGLVQEVYEQYFGPGTRLTVT.

The chain carries TRBV12-5 and TRBJ1-1, with a tentative D call TRBD1 (6 bases). V dropped 5 bases and J dropped 5 bases, with 15 bases sitting between them. Germline lookup yields CDR1 LGHNT and CDR2 FRNRAP. This CDR3 spans 14 amino acids. In nucleotides, the CDR3 is TGTGCTAGTGGTGTACAGGGAGCGTCGACTGAAGCTTTCTTT. Protein product: CASGVQGASTEAFF.

This clone came up once. The chain carries TRBV19 and TRBJ1-1; TRBD1 aligns across 8 bases. V lost 11 bases and J lost 5; bases outside the gene matches: 16. Per germline, CDR1 LNHDA and CDR2 SQIVND (reference sequence). The CDR3 is 15 amino acids. The DNA for the CDR3 is TGTGCCTGCCGGAGGGTCCAGGGGGCACGAACTGAAGCTTTCTTT. This gives the protein CACRRVQGARTEAFF.